This TCR beta chain was retrieved from a study of control samples from healthy donors and cancer patients. Germline CDR1 is SGHRS and CDR2 is YFSETQ. The CDR3 runs to 15 residues. The germline V and J ends were trimmed by 0 bases and 6 bases, with 13 bases remaining between them. Profiling relied on immunoSEQ multiplex PCR, and the TCRdb table lists in-frame clones only, not all of them. The table includes about 54,000 clones, approximately 95% detected once. The chain links TRBV5-1 to TRBJ1-5; D is perhaps TRBD1 (6 bases). The material sequenced was blood. This clonotype originated in a woman in her 30s in good health. CDR3 nucleotides: TGCGCCAGCAGCTTGGGCGCCGGAGGGGGTCAGCCCCAGCATTTT. The encoded protein is CASSLGAGGGQPQHF.